Listed below are T cell receptor beta chains from one sample, sequenced in a study of blood T cell repertoires in COVID-19. Using immunoSEQ multiplex PCR, the repertoire was profiled, and TCRdb retains in-frame clones only, with some absent. The repertoire holds roughly 250,000 clones, with around 87% as singletons. The sample was PBMCs or T cells enriched from blood (not recorded which). Receptors were obtained from a young woman who had recovered from COVID-19. Both conserved end residues are part of each CDR3. D genes are given only for firm matches. Part of the rows lack a size; the others show once, few, many or a class for expanded clones.

V gene	J gene	clone size	D gene	CDR3 DNA	CDR3 protein
TRBV7-2	TRBJ2-5	NA	TRBD2	TGTGCCAGCAGCCTCTACCCAGCGGGGGGCGGAGAGACCCAGTACTTC	CASSLYPAGGGETQYF
TRBV5-1	TRBJ2-3	few	TRBD1	TGCGCCAGCAGCCCGGACAGGGGTTCGGGGGATACGCAGTATTTT	CASSPDRGSGDTQYF
TRBV28	TRBJ1-6	NA	NA	TGTGCCAGCACAGGCTCCTATAATTCACCCCTCCACTTT	CASTGSYNSPLHF
TRBV5-1	TRBJ2-7	once	NA	TGCGCCAGCAGCTTGGTGCAGGACCGAGGGGAGCAGTACTTC	CASSLVQDRGEQYF
TRBV27	TRBJ2-1	NA	TRBD2	TGTGCCAGCAGTTTACGGGGGGTCCTGGACAATGAGCAGTTCTTC	CASSLRGVLDNEQFF
TRBV7-2	TRBJ2-3	NA	NA	TGTGCCAGCAGCTTAGGGGTTGCGGGGACTAGCACAGATACGCAGTATTTT	CASSLGVAGTSTDTQYF
TRBV6-5	TRBJ2-2	NA	NA	TGTGCCAGCAACACAGAGAACACCGGGGAGCTGTTTTTT	CASNTENTGELFF
TRBV4-1	TRBJ2-1	NA	NA	TGCGCCAGCAGCCAAGTGCAGCCTAGCGATGCACAGTTCTTC	CASSQVQPSDAQFF
TRBV7-3	TRBJ1-1	NA	NA	TGTGCCAGCAGCCCCGGAGGTATGAACACTGAAGCTTTCTTT	CASSPGGMNTEAFF
TRBV3-1/TRBV3-2	TRBJ2-2	once	NA	TGTGCCAGCAGCCCAAACCCAACAGGGACCGGGGAGCTGTTTTTT	CASSPNPTGTGELFF
TRBV28	TRBJ1-1	NA	NA	TGTGCCAGCAGTCCGGGGGGCCTCACGAACACTGAAGCTTTCTTT	CASSPGGLTNTEAFF